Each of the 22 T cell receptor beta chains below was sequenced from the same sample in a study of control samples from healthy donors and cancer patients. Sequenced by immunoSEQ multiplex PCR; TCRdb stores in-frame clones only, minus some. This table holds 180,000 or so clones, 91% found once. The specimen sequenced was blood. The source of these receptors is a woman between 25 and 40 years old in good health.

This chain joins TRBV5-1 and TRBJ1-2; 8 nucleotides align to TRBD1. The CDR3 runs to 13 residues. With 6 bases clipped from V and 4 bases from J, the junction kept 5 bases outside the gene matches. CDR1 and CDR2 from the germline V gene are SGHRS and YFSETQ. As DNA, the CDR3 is TGCGCCAGCAACGAAGACAGGGGCTATGGCTACACCTTC. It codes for CASNEDRGYGYTF.

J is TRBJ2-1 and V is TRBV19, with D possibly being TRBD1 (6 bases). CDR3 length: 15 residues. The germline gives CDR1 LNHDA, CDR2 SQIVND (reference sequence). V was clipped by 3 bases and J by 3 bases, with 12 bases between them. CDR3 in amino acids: CASSIEGHNYNEQFF. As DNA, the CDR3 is TGTGCCAGTAGTATTGAGGGACACAACTACAATGAGCAGTTCTTC.

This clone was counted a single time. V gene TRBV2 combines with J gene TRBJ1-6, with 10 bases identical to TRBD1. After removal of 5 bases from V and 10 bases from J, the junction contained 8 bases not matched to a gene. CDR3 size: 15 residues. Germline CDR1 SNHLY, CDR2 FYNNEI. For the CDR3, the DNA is TGTGCCAGCAGTCGGACAGGGGGGTCGGAGTCACCCCTCCACTTT. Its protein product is CASSRTGGSESPLHF.

The CDR3 DNA sequence: TGTGCCAGCAGCGCCGGGACAGGGGGTATCGACGAGCAGTACTTC. Its protein is CASSAGTGGIDEQYF. The chain recombines TRBV9 with TRBJ2-7; 11 bases are shared with TRBD1. The germline V gene has CDR1 SGDLS and CDR2 YYNGEE. The CDR3 is 15 amino acids. Trimming removed 3 bases from V and 5 bases from J; junction bases left unmatched: 7.

CDR3 in amino acids: CASSLSKGRTQYF. CDR3 DNA: TGTGCCAGCAGTTTATCGAAAGGGCGTACGCAGTATTTT. The rearrangement joins TRBV27 to TRBJ2-3; D gene ambiguous. Trimming pared 0 bases from V and 8 bases from J, leaving 9 bases between. Per germline, CDR1 MNHEY and CDR2 SMNVEV (reference sequence). The CDR3 is 13 residues long.

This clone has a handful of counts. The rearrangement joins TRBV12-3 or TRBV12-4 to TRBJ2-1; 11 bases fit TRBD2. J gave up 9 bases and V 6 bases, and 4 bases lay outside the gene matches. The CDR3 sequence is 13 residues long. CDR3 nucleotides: TGTGCCAGCAGACTAGCGGGAGCAAGTGAGCAGTTCTTC. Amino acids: CASRLAGASEQFF.

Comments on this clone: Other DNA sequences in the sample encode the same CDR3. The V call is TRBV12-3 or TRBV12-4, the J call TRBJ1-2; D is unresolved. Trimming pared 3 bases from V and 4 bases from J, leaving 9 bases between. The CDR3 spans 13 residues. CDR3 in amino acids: CASSFRGSYGYTF. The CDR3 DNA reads TGTGCCAGCAGTTTTCGGGGTTCCTATGGCTACACCTTC.

The CDR3 loop reads CASSFGQGADSPLHF. The CDR3 region has the DNA TGTGCCAGCAGTTTCGGACAGGGGGCCGATTCACCCCTCCACTTT. The chain joins TRBV27 to TRBJ1-6, with 11 bases aligning to TRBD1. CDR1 is MNHEY and CDR2 is SMNVEV in the germline V gene (reference sequence). Trimming removed 3 bases from V and 8 bases from J; junction bases left unmatched: 3. The CDR3 sequence is 15 residues long.

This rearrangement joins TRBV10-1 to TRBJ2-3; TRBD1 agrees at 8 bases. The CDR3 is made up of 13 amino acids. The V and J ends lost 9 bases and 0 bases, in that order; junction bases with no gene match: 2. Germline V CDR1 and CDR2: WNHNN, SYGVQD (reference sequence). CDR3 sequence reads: CASRQGSTDTQYF. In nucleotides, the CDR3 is TGCGCCAGTAGACAGGGGAGCACAGATACGCAGTATTTT.

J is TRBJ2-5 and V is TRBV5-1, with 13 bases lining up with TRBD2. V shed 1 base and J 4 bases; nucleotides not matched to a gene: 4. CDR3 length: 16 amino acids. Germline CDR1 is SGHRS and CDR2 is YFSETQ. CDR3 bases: TGCGCCAGCAGCTTGATCTGGACTAGCGGGAGAGAGACCCAGTACTTC. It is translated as CASSLIWTSGRETQYF.

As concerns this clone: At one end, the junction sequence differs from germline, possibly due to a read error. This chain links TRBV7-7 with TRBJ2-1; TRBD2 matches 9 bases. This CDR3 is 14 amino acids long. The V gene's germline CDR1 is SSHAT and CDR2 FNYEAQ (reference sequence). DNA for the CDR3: TGTGCTAGCAGCTTGGGGACTAGCACGGTTGAGCAGTTCTTC. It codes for CASSLGTSTVEQFF.

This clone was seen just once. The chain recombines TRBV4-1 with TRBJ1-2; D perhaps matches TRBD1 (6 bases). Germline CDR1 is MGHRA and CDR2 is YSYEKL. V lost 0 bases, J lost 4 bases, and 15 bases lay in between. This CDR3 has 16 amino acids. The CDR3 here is CASSQDMGGRGYGYTF. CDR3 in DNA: TGCGCCAGCAGCCAAGATATGGGGGGCAGGGGCTATGGCTACACCTTC.

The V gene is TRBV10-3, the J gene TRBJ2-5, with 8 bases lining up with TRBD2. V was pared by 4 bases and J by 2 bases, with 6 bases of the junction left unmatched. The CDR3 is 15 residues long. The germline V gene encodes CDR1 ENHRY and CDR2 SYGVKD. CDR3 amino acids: CAISGASGLQETQYF. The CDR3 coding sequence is TGTGCCATCAGTGGGGCTAGCGGGCTTCAAGAGACCCAGTACTTC.

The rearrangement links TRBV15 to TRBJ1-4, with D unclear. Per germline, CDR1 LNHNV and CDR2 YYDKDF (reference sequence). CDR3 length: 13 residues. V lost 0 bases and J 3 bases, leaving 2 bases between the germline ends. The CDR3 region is CATSRDPNEKLFF. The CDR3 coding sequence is TGTGCCACCAGCAGAGATCCTAATGAAAAACTGTTTTTT.

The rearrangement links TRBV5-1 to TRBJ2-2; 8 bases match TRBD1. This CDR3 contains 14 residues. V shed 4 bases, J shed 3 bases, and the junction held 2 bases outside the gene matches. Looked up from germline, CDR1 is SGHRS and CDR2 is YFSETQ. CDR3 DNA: TGCGCCAGCAGCCCGACAGGGGACACCGGGGAGCTGTTTTTT. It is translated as CASSPTGDTGELFF.

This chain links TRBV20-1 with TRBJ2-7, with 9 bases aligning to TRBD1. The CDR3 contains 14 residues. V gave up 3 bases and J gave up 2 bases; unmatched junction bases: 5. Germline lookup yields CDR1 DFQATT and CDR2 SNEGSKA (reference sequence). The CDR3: CSASPGTGTYEQYF. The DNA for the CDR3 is TGCAGTGCTAGTCCCGGGACAGGGACCTACGAGCAGTACTTC.

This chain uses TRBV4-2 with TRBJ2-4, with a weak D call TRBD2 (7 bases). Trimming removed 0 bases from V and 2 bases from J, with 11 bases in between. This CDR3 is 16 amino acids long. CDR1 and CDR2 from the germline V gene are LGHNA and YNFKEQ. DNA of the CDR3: TGTGCCAGCAGCCAAGATAGGGGGGGGACCAAAAACATTCAGTACTTC. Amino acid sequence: CASSQDRGGTKNIQYF.

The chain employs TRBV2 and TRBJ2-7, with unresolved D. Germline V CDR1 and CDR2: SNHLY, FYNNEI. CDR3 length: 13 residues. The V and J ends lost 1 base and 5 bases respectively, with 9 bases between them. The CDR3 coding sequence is TGTGCCAGCAGTGAAGACAGTTCTCACGAGCAGTACTTC. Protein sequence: CASSEDSSHEQYF.

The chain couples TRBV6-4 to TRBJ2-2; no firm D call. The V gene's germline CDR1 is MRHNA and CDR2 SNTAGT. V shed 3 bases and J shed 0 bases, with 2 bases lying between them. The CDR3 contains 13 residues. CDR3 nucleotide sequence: TGTGCCAGCAGTGAGGCGAACACCGGGGAGCTGTTTTTT. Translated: CASSEANTGELFF.

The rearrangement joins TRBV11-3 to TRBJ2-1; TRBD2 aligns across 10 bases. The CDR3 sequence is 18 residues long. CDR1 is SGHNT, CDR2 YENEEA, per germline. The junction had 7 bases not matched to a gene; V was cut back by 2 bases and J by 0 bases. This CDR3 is CASSLPGLAPSSYNEQFF. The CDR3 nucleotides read TGTGCCAGCAGCTTACCGGGACTAGCGCCCAGCTCCTACAATGAGCAGTTCTTC.

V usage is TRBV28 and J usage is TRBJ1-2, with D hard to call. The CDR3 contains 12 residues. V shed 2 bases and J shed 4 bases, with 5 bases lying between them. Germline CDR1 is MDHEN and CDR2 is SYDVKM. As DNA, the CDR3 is TGTGCCAGCAGTTTACTGTCCTATGGCTACACCTTC. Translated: CASSLLSYGYTF.

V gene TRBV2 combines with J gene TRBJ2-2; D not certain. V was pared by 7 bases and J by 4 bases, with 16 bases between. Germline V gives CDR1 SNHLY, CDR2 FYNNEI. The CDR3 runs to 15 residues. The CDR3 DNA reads TGTGCCAGCAAGTATTTACCGATGAGCACCGGGGAGCTGTTTTTT. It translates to CASKYLPMSTGELFF. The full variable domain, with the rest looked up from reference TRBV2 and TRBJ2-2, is EPEVTQTPSHQVTQMGQEVILRCVPISNHLYFYWYRQILGQKVEFLVSFYNNEISEKSEIFDDQFSVERPDGSNFTLKIRSTKLEDSAMYFCASKYLPMSTGELFFGEGSRLTVL.